These 8 T cell receptor beta chains came from one sample sequenced in a study of T cells in women clearing cervical HPV infection. TCRdb's copy holds only in-frame clones and misses some; the assay was immunoSEQ multiplex PCR. Its table lists roughly 14,000 clones. Sequenced: blood buffy coat. The receptors shown here come from a woman aged 18-69 years with a cervical HPV16 infection that either progressed to CIN3+ or cleared (not recorded which).

Turning to this clone: The CDR3 end lies 3 residues beyond the end of the read and is filled in from the germline J gene. The chain uses TRBV30 and TRBJ1-1; D is possibly TRBD1 (5 bases). This CDR3 has 13 residues. V shed 3 bases and J shed 7 bases, with 15 bases lying between them. CDR1 is GTSNPN, CDR2 SVGIG, per germline (reference sequence). CDR3 DNA, as far as it was read: TGTGCCTGGAGGGGGGGGGTCGCGGATGAA. This encodes CAWRGGVADE. The full CDR3 protein is CAWRGGVADEAFF.

CDR3 DNA, as far as it was read: TGTGCCAGCAGCCGCCAACTCACAGATACG. The encoded protein is CASSRQLTDT. From start to end, the CDR3 is CASSRQLTDTQYF. The J gene is TRBJ2-3, the V gene TRBV11-2, with no clear D. The read stops 3 residues short of the end of the CDR3; the missing end is completed from the germline J gene. This CDR3 contains 13 residues. Trimming left V 5 bases short and J 2 bases short, with 8 bases between. Germline CDR1 and CDR2: SGHAT and FQNNGV. The full variable domain, its missing parts supplied by reference TRBV11-2 and TRBJ2-3, is EAGVAQSPRYKIIEKRQSVAFWCNPISGHATLYWYQQILGQGPKLLIQFQNNGVVDDSQLPKDRFSAERLKGVDSTLKIQPAKLEDSAVYLCASSRQLTDTQYFGPGTRLTVL.

The chain's CDR3 is CASSFSGEETQYF. The sequenced CDR3 bases are TGTGCCAGCAGCTTTTCCGGGGAAGAGACC. This sequence joins TRBV7-2 and TRBJ2-5, with a weak D call TRBD2 (5 bases). The read stops 3 residues short of the end of the CDR3; the missing end is completed from the germline J gene. Germline V CDR1 and CDR2: SGHTA, FQGNSA. This CDR3 has 13 amino acids. Trimming removed 3 bases from V and 3 bases from J, with 8 bases in between. The entire variable domain, with the rest obtained from reference TRBV7-2 and TRBJ2-5, is as follows: GAGVSQSPSNKVTEKGKDVELRCDPISGHTALYWYRQSLGQGLEFLIYFQGNSAPDKSGLPSDRFSAERTGGSVSTLTIQRTQQEDSAVYLCASSFSGEETQYFGPGTRLLVL.

Comment on this clone: The CDR3 end lies 3 residues beyond the end of the read and is filled in from the germline J gene. The chain employs TRBV20-1 and TRBJ2-1; a possible D gene is TRBD2 (7 bases). Looked up from germline, CDR1 is DFQATT and CDR2 is SNEGSKA (reference sequence). This CDR3 region has 14 residues. V was shortened by 3 bases and J by 0 bases, with 9 bases between the two germline ends. The sequenced CDR3 bases are TGCAGTGCTAGGGGGGGGCGCTCCTACAATGAG. This encodes CSARGGRSYNE. The entire CDR3 protein is CSARGGRSYNEQFF.

Regarding this clone: The CDR3 end is not reached by the read, which stops 3 residues before it; the germline J gene fills it in. This chain links TRBV5-1 with TRBJ1-3; the D gene is possibly TRBD1 (6 bases). The germline CDR1 and CDR2 sequences are SGHRS and YFSETQ. The V gene lost 4 bases and the J gene lost 0 bases, with 11 bases spanning the gap. This CDR3 region has 15 residues. The sequenced CDR3 bases are TGCGCCAGCAGCCCGACGACAGGCTCTGGAAACACC. It encodes CASSPTTGSGNT. The whole CDR3 region reads CASSPTTGSGNTIYF.

Details on this clone: The read terminates 3 residues before the CDR3 end, so the remaining end is supplied by the germline J gene. The chain joins TRBV20-1 to TRBJ2-7; 7 bases line up with TRBD1. Germline V lookup: CDR1 DFQATT, CDR2 SNEGSKA (reference sequence). The CDR3 has 12 amino acids. After removal of 3 bases from V and 5 bases from J, the junction contained 4 bases not matched to a gene. CDR3 region: CSASPTGDEQYF. The sequenced part of the CDR3 DNA is TGCAGTGCTAGCCCTACAGGGGACGAG.

The sequenced CDR3 bases are TGTGCCAGCAGCCCCGCAGGAATGAACACTGAA. This codes for CASSPAGMNTE. Given in full, the CDR3 is CASSPAGMNTEAFF. The chain has TRBV7-3 and TRBJ1-1; D is unclear. The sequenced fragment ends 3 residues before the CDR3 boundary, so the rest is inferred from the germline J gene. The CDR3 has 14 residues. The germline CDR1 and CDR2 sequences are SGHTA and FQGTGA. Trimming took off 5 bases at V and 0 bases at J, with 10 bases between the two ends.

Concerning this clone: Read sequence stops 3 residues before the CDR3 end, and the germline J gene provides the missing end. Other DNA variants within this sample encode the same CDR3. The J gene is TRBJ1-3, the V gene TRBV7-6; TRBD1 agrees at 7 bases. The CDR3 loop spans 17 amino acids. Germline-derived CDR1 and CDR2 are SGHVS and FNYEAQ. Trimming took 2 bases from V and 0 from J; bases not matched to a gene: 7. The CDR3 sequence: CASSLNPPGGSGNTIYF. The part of the CDR3 DNA that was read is TGTGCCAGCAGCTTAAATCCCCCAGGGGGCTCTGGAAACACC.